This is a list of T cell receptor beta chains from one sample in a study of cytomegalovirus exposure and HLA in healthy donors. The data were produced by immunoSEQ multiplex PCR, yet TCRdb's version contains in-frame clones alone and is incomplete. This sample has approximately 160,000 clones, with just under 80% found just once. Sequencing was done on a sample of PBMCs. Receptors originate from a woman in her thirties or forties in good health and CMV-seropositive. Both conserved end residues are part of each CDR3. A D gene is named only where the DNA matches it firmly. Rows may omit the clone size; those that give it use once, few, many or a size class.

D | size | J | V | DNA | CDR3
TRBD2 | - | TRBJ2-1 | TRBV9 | TGTGCCAGCAGCGGGGAGGGATTTTCCTACAATGAGCAGTTCTTC | CASSGEGFSYNEQFF
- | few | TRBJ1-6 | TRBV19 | TGTGCCAGTACCCATCGGGGGGTTTCACCCCTCCACTTT | CASTHRGVSPLHF
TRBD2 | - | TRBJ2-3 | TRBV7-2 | TGTGCCAGCAGCTTCCAGCGGGGGGGTGTTAGAGATACGCAGTATTTT | CASSFQRGGVRDTQYF
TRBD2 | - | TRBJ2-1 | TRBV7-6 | TGTGCCAGCAGCTTAGTCGCGGGGGGGCTCTACAATGAGCAGTTCTTC | CASSLVAGGLYNEQFF
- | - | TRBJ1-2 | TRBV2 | TGTGCCAGCAGTACCGGGACATCGTATGGCTACACCTTC | CASSTGTSYGYTF
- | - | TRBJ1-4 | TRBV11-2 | TGTGCCAGCAGCTTAGATAACGGGGTTGGTGAAAAACTGTTTTTT | CASSLDNGVGEKLFF
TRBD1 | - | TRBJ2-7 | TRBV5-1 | TGCGCCAGCAGCCCGGGACAGGCCACCTACGAGCAGTACTTC | CASSPGQATYEQYF
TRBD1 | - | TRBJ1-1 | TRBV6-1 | TGTGCCAGCAGTGAACGGACCTTTGACAGGGGAGAAGCTTTCTTT | CASSERTFDRGEAFF
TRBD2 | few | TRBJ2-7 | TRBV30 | TGTGCCTGGGGACCGGCGCAGGGAGGGAAGTCCTACGAGCAGTACTTC | CAWGPAQGGKSYEQYF
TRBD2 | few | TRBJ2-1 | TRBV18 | TGTGCCAGCTCACCCGCGCTAGCGGCCGCCGGCAATGAGCAGTTCTTC | CASSPALAAAGNEQFF
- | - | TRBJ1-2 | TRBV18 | TGTGCCAGCTCAGTACGACAGGACTTCACGAATGGCTACACCTTC | CASSVRQDFTNGYTF
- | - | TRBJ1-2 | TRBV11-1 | TGTGCCAGCAGCTTAGACGGGGTTGCTGGCTACACCTTC | CASSLDGVAGYTF
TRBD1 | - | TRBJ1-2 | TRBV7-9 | TGTGCCAGCAGCTTTGGGGACAGAATCCATGGCTACACCTTC | CASSFGDRIHGYTF
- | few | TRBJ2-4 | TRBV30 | TGTGCCTGGATCGGGAAAAACATTCAGTACTTC | CAWIGKNIQYF
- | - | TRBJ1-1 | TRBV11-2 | TGTGCCAGCAGCTTAGGCTTAGAAAACACTGAAGCTTTCTTT | CASSLGLENTEAFF
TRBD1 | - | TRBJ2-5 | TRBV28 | TGTGCCAGCAGTTCCCTAACAGGGGCGGGAGAGACCCAGTACTTC | CASSSLTGAGETQYF
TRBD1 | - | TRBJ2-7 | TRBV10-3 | TGTGCCATCAGTAAAGGGGGACAGGGGAAGGGCGAGCAGTACTTC | CAISKGGQGKGEQYF
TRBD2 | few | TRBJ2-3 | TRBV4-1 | TGCGCCAGCAGCCAACTCCCGACTAGCTTCGCAGATACGCAGTATTTT | CASSQLPTSFADTQYF
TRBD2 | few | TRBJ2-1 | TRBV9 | TGTGCCAGCAGCCCTTCAGCGGGGGGACGGGATGAGCAGTTCTTC | CASSPSAGGRDEQFF
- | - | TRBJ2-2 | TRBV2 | TGTGCCAGCACGAAGACAGTCACCGGGGAGCTGTTTTTT | CASTKTVTGELFF
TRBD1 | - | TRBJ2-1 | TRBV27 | TGTGCCAGCAGGACCGGGACAGGGGGCAACTCCCTCTACAATGAGCAGTTCTTC | CASRTGTGGNSLYNEQFF
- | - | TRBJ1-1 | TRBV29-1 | TGCAGCGTTGGGGGCAGAGGTGGGACTGAAGCTTTCTTT | CSVGGRGGTEAFF
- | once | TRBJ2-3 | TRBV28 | TGTGCCAGCAGTTTCAGGGGCATCCCAGATACGCAGTATTTT | CASSFRGIPDTQYF
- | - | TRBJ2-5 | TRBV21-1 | TGTGCCAGCATTACAGGGAGTCAAGAGACCCAGTACTTC | CASITGSQETQYF
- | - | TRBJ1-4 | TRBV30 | TGTGCCTGGGGTAAGACAGGCAGAAATGAAAAACTGTTTTTT | CAWGKTGRNEKLFF
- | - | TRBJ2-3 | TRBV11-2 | TGTGCCAGCAGCCCCACTGGCGGGGCGACAGATACGCAGTATTTT | CASSPTGGATDTQYF
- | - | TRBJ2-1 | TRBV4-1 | TGCGCCAGCAGGCGGGAAGCATACAATGAGCAGTTCTTC | CASRREAYNEQFF
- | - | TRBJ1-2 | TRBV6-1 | TGTGCCAGCAGTGAAGTCTCGGCGGGACGCTACACCTTC | CASSEVSAGRYTF
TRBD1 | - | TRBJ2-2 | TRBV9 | TGTGCCAGCAGCCCGGACAGGGTAGACACCGGGGAGCTGTTTTTT | CASSPDRVDTGELFF
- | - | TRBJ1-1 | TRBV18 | TGTGCCAGCTCACTGGGAGTAGGCGGAAACACTGAAGCTTTCTTT | CASSLGVGGNTEAFF
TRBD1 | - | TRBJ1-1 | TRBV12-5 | TGTGCTAGTGGTTCATCCGGGACAGGGGTAACTGAAGCTTTCTTT | CASGSSGTGVTEAFF
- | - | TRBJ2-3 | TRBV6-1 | TGTGCCAGCTTTCAGGTCTTTTCCGGTACGCAGTATTTT | CASFQVFSGTQYF
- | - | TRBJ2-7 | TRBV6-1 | TGTGCCAGCAGCAGGGCTAATTACGAGCAGTACTTC | CASSRANYEQYF
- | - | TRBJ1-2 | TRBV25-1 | TGTGCCAGTGCGGACAACTCCTATGGCTACACCTTC | CASADNSYGYTF
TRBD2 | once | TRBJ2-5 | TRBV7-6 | TGTGCCAGCAGCATCTATAGCGGGGGGGCCTTAGAGACCCAGTACTTC | CASSIYSGGALETQYF
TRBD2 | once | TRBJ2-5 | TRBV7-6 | TGTGCCAGCAGCCAAACTGGACTAGCAGAGACCCAGTACTTC | CASSQTGLAETQYF
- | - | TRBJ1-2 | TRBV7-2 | TGTGCCAGCAGCCAGGGTTTCTATGGCTACACCTTC | CASSQGFYGYTF
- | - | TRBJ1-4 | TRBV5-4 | TGTGCCAGCAGCTCCCGGACAGACGCAACTAATGAAAAACTGTTTTTT | CASSSRTDATNEKLFF
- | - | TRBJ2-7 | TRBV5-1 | TGCGCCAGCAGCACCCAGGGCCACGAGCAGTACTTC | CASSTQGHEQYF
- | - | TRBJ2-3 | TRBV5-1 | TGCGCCAGCTCGGGGGACACAGATACGCAGTATTTT | CASSGDTDTQYF
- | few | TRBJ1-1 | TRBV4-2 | TGTGCCAGCAGCCAGACGGACAGATTGAACACTGAAGCTTTCTTT | CASSQTDRLNTEAFF
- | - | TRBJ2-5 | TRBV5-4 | TGTGCCAGCAGCTTGGGTGGCCTAGCCGGGGAGACCCAGTACTTC | CASSLGGLAGETQYF
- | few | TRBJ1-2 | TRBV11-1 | TGTGCCAGCAGCCTTGACAGTCGCCTCCGCGGCTACACCTTC | CASSLDSRLRGYTF